Presented here are 7 T cell receptor beta chains from one specimen sequenced in a study of blood T cells in healthy people across ages. A J-beta primer mix and a sample-barcoded 5' primer were used in a second PCR of roughly 7 to 12 cycles. TCRdb redid the calling of the 5' RACE reads with MiXCR, one entry per CDR3 protein. The data show approximately 820,000 distinct CDR3 sequences, under 45% seen once. Sequenced input: blood. The receptor source for this set is a man aged 60 to 69 in good health.

The sample holds a few counts of this clonotype. The chain is built from TRBV4-3 and TRBJ2-5; D is perhaps TRBD1 (6 bases). The germline V gene has CDR1 LGHNA and CDR2 YSLEER. The CDR3 loop spans 16 amino acids. V gave up 3 bases and J gave up 2 bases, with 16 bases separating them. This chain's CDR3 is CASSHQIGQGQETQYF. CDR3 DNA sequence: TGCGCCAGCAGCCATCAAATCGGCCAGGGGCAAGAGACCCAGTACTTC.

This clonotype was observed a handful of times. V and J are TRBV12-3 or TRBV12-4 and TRBJ2-5, with 10 nucleotides matching TRBD2. This CDR3 spans 14 amino acids. The trim removed 3 bases at V and 7 bases at J, leaving 5 bases unmatched. The CDR3 spells CASSFSGGARTQYF. DNA of the CDR3: TGTGCCAGCAGTTTCAGCGGGGGGGCGCGGACCCAGTACTTC.

This clonotype showed up many times. The chain is built from TRBV4-1 and TRBJ2-5, with D possibly matching TRBD1 (6 bases). Germline lookup yields CDR1 MGHRA and CDR2 YSYEKL. The length of the CDR3 is 15 residues. Trimming removed 5 bases at V and 2 bases at J, with 15 bases between. CDR3 coding DNA: TGCGCCAGCAGCAGACCAGGGGCGAAACAAGAGACCCAGTACTTC. It yields the protein CASSRPGAKQETQYF.

The rearrangement joins TRBV20-1 to TRBJ2-1, with TRBD2 matching over 8 bases. CDR1 is DFQATT, CDR2 SNEGSKA, per germline (reference sequence). The CDR3 length is 16 residues. V shed 0 bases and J 6 bases; nucleotides not matched to a gene: 10. The DNA for the CDR3 is TGCAGTGCTAGAGAGGGTTTAGGACTAGCCCGCAATGAGCAGTTCTTC. Translating it yields CSAREGLGLARNEQFF.

This clonotype has a handful of counts. J is TRBJ2-1 and V is TRBV3-1; TRBD2 agrees at 12 bases. Germline loops: CDR1 LGHDT, CDR2 YNNKEL (reference sequence). The CDR3 is 15 amino acids. With V trimmed by 1 base and J by 12 bases, 7 bases remained unmatched. Written as DNA, the CDR3 is TGTGCCAGCAGCCAAGGACTAGCGGGGGCCCCAACGCAGTTCTTC. Translation gives CASSQGLAGAPTQFF.

The chain employs TRBV29-1 and TRBJ2-2; possible D gene TRBD2, 5 bases. The germline CDR1 and CDR2 sequences are SQVTM and ANQGSEA. The CDR3 totals 14 residues. V shed 4 bases and J shed 3 bases, with 12 bases lying between them. Here the CDR3 DNA reads TGCAGCGTTGGTTCCTCAGCGGACACCGGGGAGCTGTTTTTT. Encoded protein: CSVGSSADTGELFF.

This clonotype was observed a handful of times. The V and J genes are TRBV12-3 or TRBV12-4 and TRBJ1-1; D possibly corresponds to TRBD1 (5 bases). The CDR3 length is 15 residues. The ends were cut back, 5 bases at V and 4 bases at J, with 17 bases in the middle. Here the CDR3 reads CASSSAWTIGTEAFF. The CDR3 DNA reads TGTGCCAGCAGTAGCGCCTGGACAATTGGCACTGAAGCTTTCTTT.